Listed here is a single T cell receptor (beta chain). This clone's antigen is unknown. No base quality values were provided; no much bigger clone lies one nucleotide off. Whole blood was collected in K2EDTA tubes by collaborating institutions according to the institutions' own protocols. For TCRbeta analysis, collaborators shipped samples as frozen whole blood, isolated PBMCs, or DNA extracted from either of those sample types. The immunoSEQ Assay, a bias-controlled multiplex PCR, was used to amplify TCRbeta CDR3 regions from genomic DNA. Processing in the source paper ran as follows. Nucleated cell counts per sample were estimated from amplification of reference gene primers within the assay. Sequence reads were collapsed and filtered to measure the absolute abundance of every unique TCRbeta CDR3 rearrangement. For each sample, productive Simpson clonality was calculated as the square root of Simpson's diversity index over productive rearrangements. TCRdb holds this immuneACCESS table with in-frame rearrangements only. Some clones are missing; in checked studies, unresolved V genes explain under half, and the rest has no known cause. V, J and clone size derive from that table, while D and trimming were established from the DNA sequence. Present in this sample are 120,000 to 150,000 clones, approximately 80% of which were seen just once. The ten largest make up 7% to 9% of the sample.

The record originates from a study of blood T cell repertoires in COVID-19 (dated by TCRdb to between 2020 and 2021). As for the study more broadly: Collaborator samples came from the United States, Italy and Spain and covered acute and convalescent phases of COVID-19. Samples were obtained from the ongoing ImmuneRACE study (first 160 participants) and from over 1,000 subjects provided by 6 global collaborators. The repertoires were released in a freely available public database meant as a resource for research on the immune response to SARS-CoV-2. Deeply sampled blood TCRbeta repertoires from subjects exposed to, actively infected with, or recovered from COVID-19 were included in the dataset. The prospective study material was composed of cDNA or gDNA derived from T cells, B-cell-depleted T cells, or PBMCs. Where available, HLA class I and class II types were taken from metadata supplied by the sample provider and were not determined by assay-based typing. Nearly every sample came with metadata listing a de-identified subject ID, COVID-19 status, age in years and sex.

The research as a whole found: Clinical and demographic metadata were provided uncurated, with the amount varying by source and participant.

CDR1 GTSNPN and CDR2 SVGIG are derived from the germline V gene (reference sequence). V loses 3 bases, J loses 1 base, and the germline ends lie 15 bases apart. The CDR3 runs 16 residues from the cysteine to the phenylalanine. Just CDR3 DNA is preserved here, 48 bases in frame from base 1. The specimen sequenced was peripheral blood. Recombination joined TRBV30 with TRBJ2-2, and perhaps TRBD1 as D gene, on 5 matching bases. The receptor comes from a human donor with acute or convalescent COVID-19. The donor label of this sample is uncertain. The CDR3 amino acid sequence is: CAWSPLGPMNTGELFF. The DNA is TGTGCCTGGAGCCCCCTGGGGCCGATGAACACCGGGGAGCTGTTTTTT.